This entry lists 7 T cell receptor beta chains sequenced from one sample in a study of shared clonotypes between healthy human individuals. Measured with immunoSEQ multiplex PCR; TCRdb has only the in-frame clones, and not every one. The sample consists of roughly 850,000 clones, 96% of them appearing once. CD8 cells classed as naive were CD45RO-negative and positively selected for CCR7, excluding terminally differentiated effector memory CD45RA+ cells. The sample consisted of naive CD8+ T cells sorted from blood. These receptors originate from a young man in good health.

V and J are TRBV29-1 and TRBJ1-2, with D hard to call. V was cut by 3 bases and J by 4 bases, with 24 bases left in between. Germline V gene sequence: CDR1 SQVTM, CDR2 ANQGSEA. The CDR3 consists of 17 residues. The CDR3 bases are TGCAGCGTTGAGTCGTATGGATCAAACACACTCCCCTATGGCTACACCTTC. Protein product: CSVESYGSNTLPYGYTF.

The CDR3 protein is CASSSKGQGVYEQYF. In DNA form, the CDR3 reads TGTGCCAGCAGCTCTAAGGGACAGGGGGTCTACGAGCAGTACTTC. The chain has TRBV7-9 and TRBJ2-7; 11 bases are a match to TRBD1. Germline CDR1 reads SEHNR; CDR2 reads FQNEAQ (reference sequence). This CDR3 is 15 amino acids long. The junction had 5 bases not matched to a gene; V was cut back by 4 bases and J by 3 bases. The whole variable domain, remainder taken from reference TRBV7-9 and TRBJ2-7, is DTGVSQNPRHKITKRGQNVTFRCDPISEHNRLYWYRQTLGQGPEFLTYFQNEAQLEKSRLLSDRFSAERPKGSFSTLEIQRTEQGDSAMYLCASSSKGQGVYEQYFGPGTRLTVT.

This clone has just one count. The gene calls are TRBV28 and TRBJ1-2; tentative D call: TRBD1 (5 bases). The V gene lost 4 bases and the J gene lost 4 bases, with 19 bases spanning the gap. This CDR3 has 16 residues. CDR1 MDHEN and CDR2 SYDVKM come from the germline V gene. The CDR3 reads CASSSSPLGLVYGYTF. For the CDR3, the DNA is TGTGCCAGCAGTTCCTCCCCTCTGGGGCTGGTCTATGGCTACACCTTC.

This clone showed up just once. CDR3 in DNA: TGCGCCAGCAGCTTGCGGGACCACAGCTCCTACAATGAGCAGTTCTTC. This gives the protein CASSLRDHSSYNEQFF. The V and J genes are TRBV5-1 and TRBJ2-1; D assignment may be TRBD1 or TRBD2 (5 bases each). CDR1 and CDR2 (germline): SGHRS, YFSETQ. Trimming took 1 base from V and 0 from J, leaving 11 bases between them. The CDR3 consists of 16 residues.

The chain carries TRBV18 and TRBJ1-1; D not certain. The germline gives CDR1 KGHSH, CDR2 LQKENI. There are 14 residues in the CDR3. V lost 2 bases and J 1 base, leaving 8 bases between the germline ends. The CDR3 region is CASSPVSPNTEAFF. The CDR3 DNA reads as TGTGCCAGCTCACCAGTTTCCCCGAACACTGAAGCTTTCTTT.

The chain employs TRBV6-1 and TRBJ2-5; D uncertain. With 6 bases removed from V and 2 bases from J, the gap between germline ends came to 7 bases. Germline assignment: CDR1 MNHNS and CDR2 SASEGT. There are 12 residues in the CDR3. Here the CDR3 DNA reads TGTGCCAGCAGAGCCTCACAAGAGACCCAGTACTTC. The encoded protein is CASRASQETQYF.

V is TRBV19 and J is TRBJ2-7; 10 bases are shared with TRBD2. Germline assignment: CDR1 LNHDA and CDR2 SQIVND (reference sequence). V trimming: 9 bases; J trimming: 6 bases; junction bases outside the gene matches: 8. This CDR3 comprises 13 residues. In DNA, the CDR3 is TGTGCCAGCCGGCTAGCGGGAGTGGGCGAGCAGTACTTC. Its translation is CASRLAGVGEQYF.